The T cell receptor (beta chain) described here comes from a study of shared clonotypes between healthy human individuals. The naive CD8 fraction comprised CD45RO-negative cells positively selected for CCR7 and excluded terminally differentiated effector memory CD45RA+ cells. Trimming took off 5 bases at V and 4 bases at J, with 12 bases between the two ends. The CDR3 is made up of 14 amino acids. Germline V gene data show CDR1 as MNHEY and CDR2 as SMNVEV (reference sequence). Points from the study as a whole: Having only a few donors restricted how much genetic and exposure-history diversity was captured.

Turning to this clone: Its antigen is as yet unknown.

The protocol was immunoSEQ multiplex PCR, while the TCRdb copy is restricted to in-frame clones and leaves out a portion. The sample has 750,000 to 1,000,000 clones, 90% to 95% seen once; the top ten hold around 24%. Specimen: naive CD8+ T cells sorted from blood. The rearrangement joins TRBV27 to TRBJ2-1; D is possibly TRBD1 (5 bases). This TCR was sampled from a man younger than 45 in good health. Here the CDR3 DNA reads TGTGCCAGCAGTCCAGGGAAAACTTACAATGAGCAGTTCTTC. This sequence encodes CASSPGKTYNEQFF.